This entry concerns a single T cell receptor (beta chain). Original methodology: Reference gene primer amplification yielded estimated nucleated cell counts. Data came from immunoSEQ multiplex PCR; TCRdb stores just in-frame clones and leaves some out. That table gives V, J and clone size, and the DNA gave D and trimming. The data hold about 180,000 clones, with 89% observed a single time. Which cohort a participant joined came from the clinical history participants gave. This sample stems from a study of blood T cell repertoires in COVID-19. This receptor was taken from a woman between 40 and 55 years old with acute COVID-19. Sequenced material: PBMCs or T cells enriched from blood (not recorded which).

The CDR3 DNA is TGTGCCACCGGCCAAACAGGGCGGCCCACCTACGAGCAGTACTTC. Its translation is CATGQTGRPTYEQYF. J is TRBJ2-7 and V is TRBV19; TRBD1 is a possible D gene (6 bases). Trimming took 10 bases from V and 2 from J, leaving 21 bases between them. Germline-derived CDR1 and CDR2 are LNHDA and SQIVND (reference sequence). The CDR3 spans 15 residues.